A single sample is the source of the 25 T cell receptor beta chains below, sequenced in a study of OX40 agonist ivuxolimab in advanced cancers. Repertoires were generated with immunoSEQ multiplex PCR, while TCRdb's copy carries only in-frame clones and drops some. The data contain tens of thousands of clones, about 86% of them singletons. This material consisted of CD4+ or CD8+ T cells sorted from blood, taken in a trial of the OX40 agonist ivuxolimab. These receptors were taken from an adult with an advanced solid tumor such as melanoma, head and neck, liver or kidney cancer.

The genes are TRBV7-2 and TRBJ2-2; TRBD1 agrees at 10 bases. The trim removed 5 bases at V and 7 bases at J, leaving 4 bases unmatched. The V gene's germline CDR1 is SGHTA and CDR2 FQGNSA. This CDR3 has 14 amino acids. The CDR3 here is CASSPDRGFGELFF. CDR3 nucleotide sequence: TGTGCCAGCAGCCCGGACAGGGGGTTCGGGGAGCTGTTTTTT.

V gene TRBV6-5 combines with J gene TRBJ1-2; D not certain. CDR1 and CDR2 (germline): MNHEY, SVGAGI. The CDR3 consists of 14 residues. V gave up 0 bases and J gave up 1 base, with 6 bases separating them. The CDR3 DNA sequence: TGTGCCAGCAGTTACTCGAGGGTTAACTATGGCTACACCTTC. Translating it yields CASSYSRVNYGYTF.

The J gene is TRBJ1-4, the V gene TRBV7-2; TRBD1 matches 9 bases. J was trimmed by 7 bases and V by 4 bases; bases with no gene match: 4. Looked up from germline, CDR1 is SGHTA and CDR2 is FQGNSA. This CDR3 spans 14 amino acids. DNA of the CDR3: TGTGCCAGCAGCTCGACAGGGGGATCTGAAAAACTGTTTTTT. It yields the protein CASSSTGGSEKLFF.

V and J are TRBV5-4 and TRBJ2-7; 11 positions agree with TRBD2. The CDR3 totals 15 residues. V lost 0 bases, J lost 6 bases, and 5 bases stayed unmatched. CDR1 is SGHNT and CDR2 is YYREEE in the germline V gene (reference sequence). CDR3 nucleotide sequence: TGTGCCAGCAGCTTGGGGCTAGCGGGAGGTGGCGAGCAGTACTTC. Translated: CASSLGLAGGGEQYF.

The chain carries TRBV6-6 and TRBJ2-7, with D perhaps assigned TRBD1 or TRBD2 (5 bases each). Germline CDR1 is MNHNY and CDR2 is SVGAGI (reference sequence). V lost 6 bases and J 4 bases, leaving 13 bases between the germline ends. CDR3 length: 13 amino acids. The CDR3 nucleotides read TGTGCCAGCAGCTTAATGGGACGGTACGAGCAGTACTTC. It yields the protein CASSLMGRYEQYF.

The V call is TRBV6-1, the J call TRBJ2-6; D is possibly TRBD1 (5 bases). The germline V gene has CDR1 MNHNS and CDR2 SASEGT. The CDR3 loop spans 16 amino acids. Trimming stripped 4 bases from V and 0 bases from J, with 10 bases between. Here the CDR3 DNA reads TGTGCCAGCAGTGCCCAGGGATTCTCTGGGGCCAACGTCCTGACTTTC. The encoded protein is CASSAQGFSGANVLTF.

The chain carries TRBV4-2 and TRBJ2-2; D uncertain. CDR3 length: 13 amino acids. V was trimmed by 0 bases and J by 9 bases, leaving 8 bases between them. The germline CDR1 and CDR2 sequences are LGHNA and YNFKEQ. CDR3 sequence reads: CASSQDGRRELFF. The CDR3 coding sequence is TGTGCCAGCAGCCAAGATGGCCGGCGGGAGCTGTTTTTT.

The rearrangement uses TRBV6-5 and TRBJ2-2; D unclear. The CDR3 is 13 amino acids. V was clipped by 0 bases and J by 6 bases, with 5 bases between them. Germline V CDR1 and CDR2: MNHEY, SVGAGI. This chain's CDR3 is CASSYSNPGELFF. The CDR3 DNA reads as TGTGCCAGCAGTTACTCGAATCCCGGGGAGCTGTTTTTT.

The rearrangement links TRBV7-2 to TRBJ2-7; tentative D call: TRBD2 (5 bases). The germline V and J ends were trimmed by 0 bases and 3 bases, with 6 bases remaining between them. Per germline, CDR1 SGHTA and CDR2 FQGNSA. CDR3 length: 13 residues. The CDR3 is CASSLAEVYEQYF. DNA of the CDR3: TGTGCCAGCAGCTTAGCGGAGGTCTACGAGCAGTACTTC.

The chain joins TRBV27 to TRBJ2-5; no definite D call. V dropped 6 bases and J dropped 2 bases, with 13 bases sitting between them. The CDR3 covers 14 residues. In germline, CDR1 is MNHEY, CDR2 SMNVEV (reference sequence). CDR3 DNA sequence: TGTGCCAGCAGCGGCCTGGGATTGCAAGAGACCCAGTACTTC. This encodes CASSGLGLQETQYF.

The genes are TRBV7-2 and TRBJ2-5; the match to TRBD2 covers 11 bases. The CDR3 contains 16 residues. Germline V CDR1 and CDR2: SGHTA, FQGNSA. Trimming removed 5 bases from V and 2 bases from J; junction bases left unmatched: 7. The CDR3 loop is CASSPPRLAGQETQYF. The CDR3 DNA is TGTGCCAGCAGCCCCCCCCGACTAGCGGGACAAGAGACCCAGTACTTC.

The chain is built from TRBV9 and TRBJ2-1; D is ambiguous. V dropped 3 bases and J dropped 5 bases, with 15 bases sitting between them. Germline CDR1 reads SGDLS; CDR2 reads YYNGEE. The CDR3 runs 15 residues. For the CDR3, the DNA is TGTGCCAGCAGCGGGGGATTAAACATTAACAATGAGCAGTTCTTC. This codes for CASSGGLNINNEQFF.

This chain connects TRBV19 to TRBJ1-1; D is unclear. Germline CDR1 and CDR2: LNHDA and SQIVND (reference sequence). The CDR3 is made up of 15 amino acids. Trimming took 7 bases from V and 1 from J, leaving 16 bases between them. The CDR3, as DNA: TGTGCCAGTATCCCGAGGTACGGAACGAACACTGAAGCTTTCTTT. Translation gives CASIPRYGTNTEAFF.

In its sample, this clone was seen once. The CDR3 sequence is CASSLAGQGLSYGYTF. The CDR3 DNA reads as TGTGCCAGCAGCCTGGCTGGACAGGGCTTGAGCTATGGCTACACCTTC. This chain uses TRBV5-4 with TRBJ1-2; 8 bases map to TRBD1. This CDR3 region has 16 residues. The ends lost 4 bases at V and 4 bases at J; junction bases unmatched: 12. Looked up from germline, CDR1 is SGHNT and CDR2 is YYREEE (reference sequence).

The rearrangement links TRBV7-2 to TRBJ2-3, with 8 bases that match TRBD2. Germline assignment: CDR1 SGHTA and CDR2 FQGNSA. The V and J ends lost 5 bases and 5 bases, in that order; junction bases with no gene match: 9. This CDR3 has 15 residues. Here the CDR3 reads CASSISGSRQDTQYF. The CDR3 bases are TGTGCCAGCAGCATCAGCGGGAGCCGTCAAGATACGCAGTATTTT.

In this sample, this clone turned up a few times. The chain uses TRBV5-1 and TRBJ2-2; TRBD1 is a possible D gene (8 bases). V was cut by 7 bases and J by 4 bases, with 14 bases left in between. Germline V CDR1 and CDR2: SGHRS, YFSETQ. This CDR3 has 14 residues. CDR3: CASGQGGTTGELFF. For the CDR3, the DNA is TGCGCCAGCGGACAGGGAGGGACCACCGGGGAGCTGTTTTTT.

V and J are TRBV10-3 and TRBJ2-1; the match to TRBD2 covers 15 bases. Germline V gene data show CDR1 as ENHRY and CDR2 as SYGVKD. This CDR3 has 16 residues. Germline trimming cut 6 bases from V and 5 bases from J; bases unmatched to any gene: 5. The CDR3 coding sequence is TGTGCCATCAGGGGACTAGCGGGAGGTGTGGACAATGAGCAGTTCTTC. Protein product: CAIRGLAGGVDNEQFF.

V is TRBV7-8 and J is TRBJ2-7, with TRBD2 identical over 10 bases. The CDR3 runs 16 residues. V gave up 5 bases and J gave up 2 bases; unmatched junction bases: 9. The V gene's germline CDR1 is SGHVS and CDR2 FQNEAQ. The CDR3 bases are TGTGCCAGCAGCACTCCGGGACTAGCGAGGACCTACGAGCAGTACTTC. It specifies CASSTPGLARTYEQYF.

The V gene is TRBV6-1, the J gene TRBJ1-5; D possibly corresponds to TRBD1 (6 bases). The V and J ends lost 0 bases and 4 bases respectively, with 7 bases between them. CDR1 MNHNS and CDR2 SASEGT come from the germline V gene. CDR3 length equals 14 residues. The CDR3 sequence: CASSEARGNQPQHF. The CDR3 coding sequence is TGTGCCAGCAGTGAAGCGAGGGGGAATCAGCCCCAGCATTTT.

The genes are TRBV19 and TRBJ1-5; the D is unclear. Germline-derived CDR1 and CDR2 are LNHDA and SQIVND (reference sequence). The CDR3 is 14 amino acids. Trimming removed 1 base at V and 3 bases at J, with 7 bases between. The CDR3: CASSIVQANQPQHF. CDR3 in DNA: TGTGCCAGTAGTATAGTTCAGGCCAATCAGCCCCAGCATTTT. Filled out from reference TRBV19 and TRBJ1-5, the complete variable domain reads DGGITQSPKYLFRKEGQNVTLSCEQNLNHDAMYWYRQDPGQGLRLIYYSQIVNDFQKGDIAEGYSVSREKKESFPLTVTSAQKNPTAFYLCASSIVQANQPQHFGDGTRLSIL.

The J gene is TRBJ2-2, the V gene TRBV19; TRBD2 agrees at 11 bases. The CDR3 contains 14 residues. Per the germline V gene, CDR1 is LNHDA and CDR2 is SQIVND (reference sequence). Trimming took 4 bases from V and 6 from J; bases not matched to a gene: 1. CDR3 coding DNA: TGTGCCAGTAGTACGGGACTAGCGGCCGGGGAGCTGTTTTTT. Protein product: CASSTGLAAGELFF.

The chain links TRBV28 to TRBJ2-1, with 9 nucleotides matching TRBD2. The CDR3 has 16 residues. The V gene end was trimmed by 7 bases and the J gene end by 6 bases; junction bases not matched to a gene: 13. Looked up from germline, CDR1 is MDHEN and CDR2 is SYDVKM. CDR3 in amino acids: CASTEISGSRANEQFF. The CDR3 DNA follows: TGTGCCAGCACCGAAATTAGCGGGAGTCGGGCCAATGAGCAGTTCTTC.

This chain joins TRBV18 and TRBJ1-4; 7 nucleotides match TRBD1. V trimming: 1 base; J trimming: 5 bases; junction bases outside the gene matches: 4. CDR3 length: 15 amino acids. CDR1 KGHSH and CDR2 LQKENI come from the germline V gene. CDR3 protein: CASSPLGTVNEKLFF. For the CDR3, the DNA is TGTGCCAGCTCACCACTCGGGACAGTAAATGAAAAACTGTTTTTT.

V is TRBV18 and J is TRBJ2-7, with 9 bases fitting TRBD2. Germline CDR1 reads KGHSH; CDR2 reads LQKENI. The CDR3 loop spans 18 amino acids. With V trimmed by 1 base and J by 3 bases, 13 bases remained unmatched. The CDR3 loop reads CASSPLDWAGGRIYEQYF. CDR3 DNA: TGTGCCAGCTCACCACTGGATTGGGCGGGAGGGCGTATCTACGAGCAGTACTTC. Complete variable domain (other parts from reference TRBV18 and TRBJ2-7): NAGVMQNPRHLVRRRGQEARLRCSPMKGHSHVYWYRQLPEEGLKFMVYLQKENIIDESGMPKERFSAEFPKEGPSILRIQQVVRGDSAAYFCASSPLDWAGGRIYEQYFGPGTRLTVT.

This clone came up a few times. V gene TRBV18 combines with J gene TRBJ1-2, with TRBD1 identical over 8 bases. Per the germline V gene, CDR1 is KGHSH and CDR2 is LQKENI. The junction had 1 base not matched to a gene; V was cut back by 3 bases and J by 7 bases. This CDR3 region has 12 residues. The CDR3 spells CASSPDRGGYTF. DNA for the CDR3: TGTGCCAGCTCACCCGACAGGGGTGGCTACACCTTC.